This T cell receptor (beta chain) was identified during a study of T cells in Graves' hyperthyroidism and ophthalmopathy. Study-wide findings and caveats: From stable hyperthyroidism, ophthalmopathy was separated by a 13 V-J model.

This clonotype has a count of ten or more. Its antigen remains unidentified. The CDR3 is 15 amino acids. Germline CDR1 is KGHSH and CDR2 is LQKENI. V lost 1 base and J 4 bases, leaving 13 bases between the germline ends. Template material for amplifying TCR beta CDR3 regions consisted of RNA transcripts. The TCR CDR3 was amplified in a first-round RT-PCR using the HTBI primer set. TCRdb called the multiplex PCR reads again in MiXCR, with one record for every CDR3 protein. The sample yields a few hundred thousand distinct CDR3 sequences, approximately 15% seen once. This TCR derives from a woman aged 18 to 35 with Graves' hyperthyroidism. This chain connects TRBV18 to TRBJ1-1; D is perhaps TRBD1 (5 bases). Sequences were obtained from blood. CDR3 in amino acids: CASSPQRGGGTEAFF. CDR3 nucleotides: TGTGCCAGCTCACCACAAAGGGGCGGGGGCACTGAAGCTTTCTTT. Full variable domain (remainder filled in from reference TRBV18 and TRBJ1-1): NAGVMQNPRHLVRRRGQEARLRCSPMKGHSHVYWYRQLPEEGLKFMVYLQKENIIDESGMPKERFSAEFPKEGPSILRIQQVVRGDSAAYFCASSPQRGGGTEAFFGQGTRLTVV.